These 27 T cell receptor beta chains were sequenced from one sample in a study of cytomegalovirus exposure and HLA in healthy donors. The repertoire was sequenced with immunoSEQ multiplex PCR; TCRdb's copy has only in-frame clones and lacks some. The sample carries 150,000 to 200,000 clones, 65% to 90% recorded once. The specimen was PBMCs. Receptors were obtained from a woman under 30 in good health and CMV-seronegative.

The V and J genes are TRBV7-8 and TRBJ1-3, with D unresolved. The CDR3 loop spans 12 amino acids. V shed 6 bases and J shed 8 bases, with 11 bases lying between them. Per germline, CDR1 SGHVS and CDR2 FQNEAQ. Written as DNA, the CDR3 is TGTGCCAGCAGTATGATGGGAGACACCATATATTTT. This gives the protein CASSMMGDTIYF.

The chain employs TRBV5-1 and TRBJ2-1; 7 positions match TRBD1. Germline V lookup: CDR1 SGHRS, CDR2 YFSETQ. With 6 bases clipped from V and 12 bases from J, the junction kept 9 bases outside the gene matches. The CDR3 spans 12 residues. The CDR3 sequence: CASTSTGEGQFF. The CDR3 bases are TGCGCCAGCACCTCAACAGGGGAAGGGCAGTTCTTC.

This clone was picked up a small number of times. This chain connects TRBV11-2 to TRBJ2-7; TRBD1 is a possible D gene (7 bases). Germline CDR1 is SGHAT and CDR2 is FQNNGV. The CDR3 spans 15 residues. The V end was cut by 4 bases, the J end by 0 bases, with 13 bases between. The CDR3, as DNA: TGTGCCAGCAGCTCGTCCAGGGGGGACTCCTACGAGCAGTACTTC. Translated, it gives CASSSSRGDSYEQYF.

The chain carries TRBV6-5 and TRBJ1-2; D is undetermined. Germline loops: CDR1 MNHEY, CDR2 SVGAGI. The V and J ends lost 4 bases and 6 bases respectively, with 21 bases between them. The CDR3 length is 16 residues. The CDR3 loop reads CASSLLDPGLRDGYTF. CDR3 nucleotide sequence: TGTGCCAGCAGTTTACTCGATCCCGGACTCCGTGATGGCTACACCTTC.

The V and J genes are TRBV5-8 and TRBJ2-1; 10 bases are a match to TRBD2. V lost 5 bases, J lost 3 bases, and 5 bases stayed unmatched. The CDR3 totals 15 residues. Germline-derived CDR1 and CDR2 are SGHTS and YDEGEE. CDR3 in amino acids: CASRGLAGVYNEQFF. The CDR3 DNA follows: TGTGCCAGCAGGGGGCTAGCGGGAGTCTACAATGAGCAGTTCTTC.

In its sample, this clone was seen once. V gene TRBV27 combines with J gene TRBJ2-7, with D possibly being TRBD2 (6 bases). The CDR3 runs 14 residues. V was clipped by 5 bases and J by 6 bases, with 17 bases between them. Germline CDR1 and CDR2: MNHEY and SMNVEV (reference sequence). The CDR3 spells CASSGPEMGLEQYF. Here the CDR3 DNA reads TGTGCCAGCAGTGGCCCAGAAATGGGACTCGAGCAGTACTTC.

The chain is built from TRBV19 and TRBJ2-5; unclear D gene. The germline V gene has CDR1 LNHDA and CDR2 SQIVND (reference sequence). The V and J ends lost 5 bases and 5 bases respectively, with 9 bases between them. This CDR3 is built from 12 residues. CDR3 protein: CASSPNSETQYF. CDR3 bases: TGTGCCAGTAGTCCGAACAGTGAGACCCAGTACTTC.

The V call is TRBV13, the J call TRBJ1-2; 9 bases fit TRBD1. Germline V lookup: CDR1 PRHDT, CDR2 FYEKMQ (reference sequence). Trimming removed 4 bases from V and 5 bases from J; junction bases left unmatched: 11. The CDR3 length is 16 residues. The CDR3 region is CASSYNPTGGSYGYTF. CDR3 sequence (DNA): TGTGCCAGCAGCTACAATCCGACAGGGGGAAGTTATGGCTACACCTTC.

This clone was counted once. The rearrangement joins TRBV5-1 to TRBJ2-1, with 9 bases matching TRBD2. The CDR3 loop spans 16 amino acids. The V and J ends lost 0 bases and 4 bases, in that order; junction bases with no gene match: 5. Germline V gene data show CDR1 as SGHRS and CDR2 as YFSETQ. DNA for the CDR3: TGCGCCAGCAGCTTGGGGCTAGCGGGGTTGTACAATGAGCAGTTCTTC. Its translation is CASSLGLAGLYNEQFF.

The chain combines TRBV30 with TRBJ2-7; tentative D call: TRBD1 (6 bases). In germline, CDR1 is GTSNPN, CDR2 SVGIG (reference sequence). V was cut by 5 bases and J by 5 bases, with 28 bases left in between. The CDR3 runs to 17 residues. CDR3 sequence (DNA): TGTGCCTGGTTGGACAGCCGCTTACTCAGGGAGTACCACGAGCAGTACTTC. Amino acid sequence: CAWLDSRLLREYHEQYF.

The rearrangement uses TRBV5-5 and TRBJ2-1, with 12 bases that match TRBD1. The germline gives CDR1 SGHKS, CDR2 YYEKEE (reference sequence). V lost 0 bases and J lost 8; bases outside the gene matches: 3. The CDR3 has 15 amino acids. The CDR3 loop is CASSLEGTGGYEQFF. The DNA for the CDR3 is TGTGCCAGCAGCTTGGAAGGGACAGGGGGCTATGAGCAGTTCTTC. The full variable domain, completed using reference TRBV5-5 and TRBJ2-1, is DAGVTQSPTHLIKTRGQQVTLRCSPISGHKSVSWYQQVLGQGPQFIFQYYEKEERGRGNFPDRFSARQFPNYSSELNVNALLLGDSALYLCASSLEGTGGYEQFFGPGTRLTVL.

The genes are TRBV6-6 and TRBJ1-2; TRBD1 is a possible D gene (6 bases). This CDR3 contains 16 residues. V was clipped by 4 bases and J by 2 bases, with 17 bases between them. Germline V gives CDR1 MNHNY, CDR2 SVGAGI (reference sequence). CDR3 sequence reads: CASSSIWAGANYGYTF. In nucleotides, the CDR3 is TGTGCCAGCAGTTCTATTTGGGCGGGGGCGAACTATGGCTACACCTTC.

The chain has TRBV7-9 and TRBJ2-7, with a tentative D call TRBD1 (5 bases). V shed 2 bases and J shed 6 bases, with 11 bases lying between them. Germline CDR1 reads SEHNR; CDR2 reads FQNEAQ (reference sequence). The CDR3 is 13 amino acids. The CDR3 protein is CASSLLTGIEQYF. CDR3 nucleotides: TGTGCCAGCAGCTTACTAACAGGCATCGAGCAGTACTTC.

The genes are TRBV2 and TRBJ1-5, with D possibly matching TRBD1 (6 bases). Trimming removed 8 bases from V and 7 bases from J, with 18 bases in between. Germline V gene data show CDR1 as SNHLY and CDR2 as FYNNEI. This CDR3 is 14 amino acids long. CDR3 bases: TGTGCCAGCCAAGTTTTGCGGGGGCGACAGCCCCAGCATTTT. It specifies CASQVLRGRQPQHF.

This clone is a singleton in its sample. The chain links TRBV4-1 to TRBJ2-2, with D possibly matching TRBD2 (6 bases). With 4 bases removed from V and 4 bases from J, the gap between germline ends came to 13 bases. In germline, CDR1 is MGHRA, CDR2 YSYEKL. There are 15 residues in the CDR3. This CDR3 reads CASSRGEAGTGELFF. CDR3 sequence (DNA): TGCGCCAGCAGCCGGGGGGAAGCGGGCACCGGGGAGCTGTTTTTT.

The CDR3 bases are TGCGCCAGCAGTGAGTCTTTAGGGGAAGGCTACGAGCAGTACTTC. It codes for CASSESLGEGYEQYF. The chain employs TRBV10-2 and TRBJ2-7, with D perhaps TRBD1 (5 bases). Germline CDR1 WSHSY, CDR2 SAAADI. CDR3 size: 15 residues. V lost 0 bases, J lost 3 bases, and 12 bases lay in between.

V is TRBV5-4 and J is TRBJ2-5; D might be TRBD1 (6 bases). Per germline, CDR1 SGHNT and CDR2 YYREEE (reference sequence). CDR3 length: 16 residues. Trimming removed 3 bases at V and 2 bases at J, with 17 bases between. DNA for the CDR3: TGTGCCAGCAGCTCAGCAACGAGGACAGATCAAGAGACCCAGTACTTC. Protein product: CASSSATRTDQETQYF. The full variable domain, its missing parts supplied by reference TRBV5-4 and TRBJ2-5, is ETGVTQSPTHLIKTRGQQVTLRCSSQSGHNTVSWYQQALGQGPQFIFQYYREEENGRGNFPPRFSGLQFPNYSSELNVNALELDDSALYLCASSSATRTDQETQYFGPGTRLLVL.

The chain couples TRBV4-3 to TRBJ1-2; TRBD1 matches 7 bases. CDR1 is LGHNA, CDR2 YSLEER, per germline. Unmatched junction bases numbered 8, after V lost 5 bases and J lost 2 bases. The length of the CDR3 is 15 residues. The CDR3 DNA follows: TGCGCCAGCAGCGCCCGACAGGGTCTAAACTATGGCTACACCTTC. This translates into CASSARQGLNYGYTF.

The chain couples TRBV19 to TRBJ2-2; a weak D match, TRBD1 (6 bases). Germline V gene lookup returns CDR1 LNHDA and CDR2 SQIVND (reference sequence). There are 14 residues in the CDR3. The germline V and J ends were trimmed by 5 bases and 2 bases, with 9 bases remaining between them. CDR3 sequence (DNA): TGTGCCAGTAGTGACAGGCCCAACACCGGGGAGCTGTTTTTT. Its translation: CASSDRPNTGELFF. The full variable domain, in which reference TRBV19 and TRBJ2-2 provide the parts outside the CDR3, is DGGITQSPKYLFRKEGQNVTLSCEQNLNHDAMYWYRQDPGQGLRLIYYSQIVNDFQKGDIAEGYSVSREKKESFPLTVTSAQKNPTAFYLCASSDRPNTGELFFGEGSRLTVL.

The chain has TRBV7-2 and TRBJ2-7, with TRBD2 as a possible D gene (6 bases). The CDR3 is made up of 14 amino acids. Germline V gene data show CDR1 as SGHTA and CDR2 as FQGNSA. Trimming stripped 2 bases from V and 3 bases from J, with 11 bases between. The CDR3 bases are TGTGCCAGCAGCTTACGGGGGAGTGGCTACGAGCAGTACTTC. Translated, it gives CASSLRGSGYEQYF.

The rearrangement joins TRBV11-2 to TRBJ1-1, with D possibly matching TRBD1 (5 bases). The CDR3 has 12 amino acids. Per the germline V gene, CDR1 is SGHAT and CDR2 is FQNNGV. V was trimmed by 5 bases and J by 10 bases, leaving 14 bases between them. The CDR3 DNA reads TGTGCCAGCAGCCCCGGACAAGTTGTAGCTTTCTTT. Its translation: CASSPGQVVAFF.

The genes are TRBV2 and TRBJ1-1; TRBD1 aligns across 7 bases. V trimming: 5 bases; J trimming: 9 bases; junction bases outside the gene matches: 6. The CDR3 contains 12 residues. The germline V gene encodes CDR1 SNHLY and CDR2 FYNNEI. The CDR3 sequence: CASSRLGQKAFF. DNA of the CDR3: TGTGCCAGCAGTCGCTTGGGACAGAAAGCTTTCTTT.

J is TRBJ1-1 and V is TRBV29-1, with 7 bases identical to TRBD1. The germline V gene encodes CDR1 SQVTM and CDR2 ANQGSEA. V lost 6 bases and J lost 1; bases outside the gene matches: 11. The CDR3 is made up of 15 amino acids. In DNA, the CDR3 is TGCAGCGTACTTAAACAGGGGCTAACGAACACTGAAGCTTTCTTT. Protein: CSVLKQGLTNTEAFF.

The chain couples TRBV30 to TRBJ2-2, with TRBD1 as a possible D gene (6 bases). Per germline, CDR1 GTSNPN and CDR2 SVGIG (reference sequence). The CDR3 contains 16 residues. Between the trimmed V and J ends, which lost 0 bases and 6 bases, there was a span of 17 bases. The CDR3 nucleotides read TGTGCCTGGAGTGTACAGTGGGGGCGATTGGCCGGGGAGCTGTTTTTT. Translation gives CAWSVQWGRLAGELFF.

The J gene is TRBJ1-2, the V gene TRBV2, with D perhaps matching TRBD1 (5 bases). V shed 6 bases and J shed 4 bases, with 21 bases lying between them. Germline CDR1 SNHLY, CDR2 FYNNEI. The CDR3 is 16 amino acids. CDR3 coding DNA: TGTGCCAGCAGGGAACTCCCGGGACTCCAGGGCTATGGCTACACCTTC. This encodes CASRELPGLQGYGYTF.

This clone has just one count. The rearrangement uses TRBV7-3 and TRBJ1-5; D is uncertain. Trimming cost V 0 bases and J 7 bases, with 7 bases left between them. Per the germline V gene, CDR1 is SGHTA and CDR2 is FQGTGA. CDR3 size: 13 residues. The CDR3 DNA reads as TGTGCCAGCAGCTTAACCCCTGGCCAGCCCCAGCATTTT. Its translation is CASSLTPGQPQHF.

This clone appeared a few times. V usage is TRBV11-2 and J usage is TRBJ2-7, with a weak D call TRBD2 (5 bases). The CDR3 is made up of 13 amino acids. CDR1 and CDR2 from the germline V gene are SGHAT and FQNNGV. V lost 1 base to trimming and J lost 4 bases, with 8 bases between them. The DNA of the CDR3 is TGTGCCAGCAGCTTAGCGGGGTATTACGAGCAGTACTTC. Its protein product is CASSLAGYYEQYF.